The rows below give T cell receptor beta chains drawn from one sample of a study of CD8+ T cells in alopecia areata. Method: immunoSEQ multiplex PCR; TCRdb's copy keeps in-frame clones and lacks some. Altogether 200,000 or so clones are present, roughly 50% being singletons, with the ten largest covering 5.5% to 6%. The starting material was CD4+ T cells sorted from blood, obtained at week 24, from a patient treated with tofacitinib. The receptors were gathered from a human donor with alopecia areata. CDR3s include the opening cysteine and the closing phenylalanine or tryptophan. The D gene is left open where the match is weak. A clone size is listed for some rows: how often the clone was seen (once, few, many), or a class if it is expanded.

size	V	D	J	DNA	CDR3
NA	TRBV5-6	NA	TRBJ1-1	TGTGCCAGCAGCTTGTCCCTGAGATTTGAAGCTTTCTTT	CASSLSLRFEAFF
NA	TRBV5-1	NA	TRBJ2-1	TGCGCCAGCAGCTTGAACTACAATGAGCAGTTCTTC	CASSLNYNEQFF
NA	TRBV5-1	TRBD1	TRBJ2-1	TGCGCCAGCAGCACGGGACAGGGGTCGGACAATGAGCAGTTCTTC	CASSTGQGSDNEQFF
once	TRBV30	NA	TRBJ1-2	TGTGCCTGGAGTGTACAGACACAGAACTATGGCTACACCTTC	CAWSVQTQNYGYTF
once	TRBV7-2	NA	TRBJ2-5	TGTGCCAGCAGCTTAGATTCAATACAAGAGACCCAGTACTTC	CASSLDSIQETQYF
NA	TRBV28	NA	TRBJ1-3	TGTGCCAGCTCGGCAGCTAACTCTGGAAACACCATATATTTT	CASSAANSGNTIYF
NA	TRBV9	NA	TRBJ2-5	TGTGCCAGCAGCGCTCGACTCCAAGAGACCCAGTACTTC	CASSARLQETQYF
NA	TRBV5-4	NA	TRBJ2-5	TGTGCCAGCAGCTTGGAGGGGGAGGGGGAGACCCAGTACTTC	CASSLEGEGETQYF
few	TRBV29-1	NA	TRBJ2-7	TGCAGCGTGAGGACGGGTTACGAGCAGTACTTC	CSVRTGYEQYF
NA	TRBV7-9	NA	TRBJ2-3	TGTGCCAGCGGTCACACAGATACGCAGTATTTT	CASGHTDTQYF
NA	TRBV29-1	NA	TRBJ1-2	TGCAGCGTTGAAGAGGGGAGCGAGACAGGCTATGGCTACACCTTC	CSVEEGSETGYGYTF
NA	TRBV7-2	NA	TRBJ2-3	TGTGCCAGCAGCTTATTCGGGGTCCGAGATACGCAGTATTTT	CASSLFGVRDTQYF
few	TRBV10-3	NA	TRBJ2-5	TGTGCCATCGGAAGAAACGTCCAAGAGACCCAGTACTTC	CAIGRNVQETQYF
NA	TRBV7-9	NA	TRBJ2-3	TGTGCCAGCAGCTTACTAGCAGATACGCAGTATTTT	CASSLLADTQYF
NA	TRBV15	TRBD1	TRBJ1-5	TGTGCCACCAGCCAGGACAGGGTGAACAATCAGCCCCAGCATTTT	CATSQDRVNNQPQHF
NA	TRBV25-1	NA	TRBJ2-1	TGTGCCAGCAGTGAATACCATCACCAGGGGAATGAGCAGTTCTTC	CASSEYHHQGNEQFF
few	TRBV7-2	NA	TRBJ2-1	TGTGCCAGCAGGGCTAGGGAGGCTAAAAATGAGCAGTTCTTC	CASRAREAKNEQFF
NA	TRBV7-2	TRBD2	TRBJ2-5	TGTGCCAGCAGCCTCCTTAGCGGGAGGGCTAAGACCCAGTACTTC	CASSLLSGRAKTQYF
NA	TRBV29-1	TRBD1	TRBJ2-2	TGCAGCGTTGAGGCAGGGGGCATGACCGGGGAGCTGTTTTTT	CSVEAGGMTGELFF
NA	TRBV30	TRBD2	TRBJ2-2	TGTGCCTGGAGTGTGGCGAGCGGGAGGGCCCCCGGGGAGCTGTTTTTT	CAWSVASGRAPGELFF
few	TRBV18	TRBD1	TRBJ2-1	TGTGCCAGCTCACGGGGACAGGGACTCAATGAGCAGTTCTTC	CASSRGQGLNEQFF
NA	TRBV2	NA	TRBJ2-3	TGTGCCAGCAAGTACCCCTCTGCGGCAGATACGCAGTATTTT	CASKYPSAADTQYF
NA	TRBV7-3	TRBD1	TRBJ2-5	TGTGCCAGCAGTTCTGCACAGGGGGGCCAAGAGACCCAGTACTTC	CASSSAQGGQETQYF
few	TRBV7-9	NA	TRBJ2-7	TGTGCCAGCAGCTTACCTACATCGTCTCTCTACGAGCAGTACTTC	CASSLPTSSLYEQYF
once	TRBV29-1	TRBD1	TRBJ2-5	TGCAGCGGATCCGGGACAGGGGAGACCCAGTACTTC	CSGSGTGETQYF